The subject of this entry is one T cell receptor (beta chain). The antigen is undetermined. Only in-frame clones appear in the TCRdb table, and some are missing; sequencing was by immunoSEQ multiplex PCR. The table records around 300,000 clones, 80% of them present only once. For TCR beta libraries, roughly 1.9 micrograms of genomic DNA were obtained from cryopreserved PBMCs. The sample belongs to a study of cytotoxic CD8 clonotypes in ibrutinib-treated CLL. Study-wide background: For this cohort, patients were ten to eleven relapsed/refractory and approximately 14 treatment-naive, while under 18 were IGHV unmutated. Samples yielded averages of approximately 260,000 productive templates and about 89,000 productive rearrangements.

Germline values: CDR1 LNHDA, CDR2 SQIVND (reference sequence). The CDR3 spans 14 residues. Trimming took off 10 bases at V and 6 bases at J, with 21 bases between the two ends. Findings and limits, study-wide: Public clonotypes were seen rarely and were contracted or stable on treatment.

The rearrangement uses TRBV19 and TRBJ1-2; D might be TRBD1 (6 bases). Specimen: PBMCs, collected before ibrutinib treatment. This clonotype originated in a human donor with chronic lymphocytic leukemia. The CDR3 nucleotides are TGTGCCACCAAGTCCAGGGGTGGAGTGAATGGCTACACCTTC. Protein sequence: CATKSRGGVNGYTF.